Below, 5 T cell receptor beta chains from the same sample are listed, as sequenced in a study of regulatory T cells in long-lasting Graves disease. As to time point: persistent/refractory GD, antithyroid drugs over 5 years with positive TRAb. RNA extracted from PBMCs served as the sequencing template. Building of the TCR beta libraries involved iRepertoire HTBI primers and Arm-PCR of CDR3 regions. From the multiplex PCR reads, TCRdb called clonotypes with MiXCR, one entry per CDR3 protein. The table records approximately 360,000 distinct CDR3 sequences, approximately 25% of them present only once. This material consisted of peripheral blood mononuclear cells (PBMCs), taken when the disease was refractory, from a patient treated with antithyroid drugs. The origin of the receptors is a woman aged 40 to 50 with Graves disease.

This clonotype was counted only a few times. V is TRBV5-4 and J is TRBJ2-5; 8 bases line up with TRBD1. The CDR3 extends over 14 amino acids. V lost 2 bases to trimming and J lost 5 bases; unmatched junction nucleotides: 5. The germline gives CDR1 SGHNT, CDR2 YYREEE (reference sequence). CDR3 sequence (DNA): TGTGCCAGCAGCTTTGGACAGGGCCTGGAGACCCAGTACTTC. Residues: CASSFGQGLETQYF. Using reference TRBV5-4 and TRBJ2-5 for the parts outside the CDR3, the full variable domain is ETGVTQSPTHLIKTRGQQVTLRCSSQSGHNTVSWYQQALGQGPQFIFQYYREEENGRGNFPPRFSGLQFPNYSSELNVNALELDDSALYLCASSFGQGLETQYFGPGTRLLVL.

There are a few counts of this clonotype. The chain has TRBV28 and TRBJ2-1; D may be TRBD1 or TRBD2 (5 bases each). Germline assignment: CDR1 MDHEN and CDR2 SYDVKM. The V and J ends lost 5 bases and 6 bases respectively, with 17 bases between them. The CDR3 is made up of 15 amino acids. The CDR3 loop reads CASSLGSEGINEQFF. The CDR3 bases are TGTGCCAGCAGTCTCGGTAGCGAGGGGATCAATGAGCAGTTCTTC. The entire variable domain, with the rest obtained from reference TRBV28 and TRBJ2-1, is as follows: DVKVTQSSRYLVKRTGEKVFLECVQDMDHENMFWYRQDPGLGLRLIYFSYDVKMKEKGDIPEGYSVSREKKERFSLILESASTNQTSMYLCASSLGSEGINEQFFGPGTRLTVL.

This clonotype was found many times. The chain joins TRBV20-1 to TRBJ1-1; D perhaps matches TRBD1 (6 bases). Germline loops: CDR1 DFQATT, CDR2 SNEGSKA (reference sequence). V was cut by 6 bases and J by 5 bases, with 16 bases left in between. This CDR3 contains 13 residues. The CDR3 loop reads CSAEQGLFTEAFF. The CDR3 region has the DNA TGCAGTGCAGAACAGGGTCTATTTACTGAAGCTTTCTTT.

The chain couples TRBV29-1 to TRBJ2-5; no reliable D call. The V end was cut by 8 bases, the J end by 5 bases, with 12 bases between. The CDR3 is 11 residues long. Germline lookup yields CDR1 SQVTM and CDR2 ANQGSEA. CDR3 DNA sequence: TGCAGCTCCCCTGCCGGGGAGACCCAGTACTTC. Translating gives CSSPAGETQYF.

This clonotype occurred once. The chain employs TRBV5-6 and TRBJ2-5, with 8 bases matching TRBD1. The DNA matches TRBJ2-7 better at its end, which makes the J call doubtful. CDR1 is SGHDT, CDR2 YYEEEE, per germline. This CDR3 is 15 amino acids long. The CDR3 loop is CASSKPGQGKYEQYF. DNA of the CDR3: TGTGCCAGCAGCAAACCCGGACAGGGAAAATACGAGCAGTACTTC.